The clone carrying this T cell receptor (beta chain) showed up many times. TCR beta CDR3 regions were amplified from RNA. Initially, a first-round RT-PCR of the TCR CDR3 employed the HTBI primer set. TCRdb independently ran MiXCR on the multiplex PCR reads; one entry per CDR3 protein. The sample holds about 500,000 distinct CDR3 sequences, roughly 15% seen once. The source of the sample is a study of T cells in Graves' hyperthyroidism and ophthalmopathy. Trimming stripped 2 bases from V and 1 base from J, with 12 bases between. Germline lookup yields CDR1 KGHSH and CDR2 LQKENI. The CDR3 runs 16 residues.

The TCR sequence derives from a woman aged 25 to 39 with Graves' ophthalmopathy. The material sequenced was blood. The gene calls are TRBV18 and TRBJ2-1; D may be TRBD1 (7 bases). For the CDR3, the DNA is TGTGCCAGCTCACCAAAGACAGGGAGGTCCTACAATGAGCAGTTCTTC. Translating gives CASSPKTGRSYNEQFF.